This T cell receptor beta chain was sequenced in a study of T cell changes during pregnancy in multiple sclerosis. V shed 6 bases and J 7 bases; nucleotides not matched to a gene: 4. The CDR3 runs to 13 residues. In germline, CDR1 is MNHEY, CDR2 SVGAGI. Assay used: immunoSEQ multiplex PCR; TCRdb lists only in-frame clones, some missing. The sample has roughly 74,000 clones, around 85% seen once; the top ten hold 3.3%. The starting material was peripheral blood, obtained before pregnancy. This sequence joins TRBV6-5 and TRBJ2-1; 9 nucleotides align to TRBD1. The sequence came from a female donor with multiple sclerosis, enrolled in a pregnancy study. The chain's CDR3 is CASSPDRGNEQFF. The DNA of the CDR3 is TGTGCCAGCAGCCCGGACAGGGGAAATGAGCAGTTCTTC.